A selection of T cell receptor beta chains follows, all from one sample in a study of T cell responses to AZD1222 COVID-19 vaccine. Clones were read by immunoSEQ multiplex PCR, and TCRdb kept only the in-frame ones, dropping some. The sample yields over 110,000 clones, almost 90% seen once. Material: peripheral blood, obtained 28 days after the second AZD1222 dose. The receptors originated from an adult who received the AZD1222 COVID-19 vaccine. CDR3s include the opening cysteine and the closing phenylalanine or tryptophan.

V gene	J gene	CDR3 protein
TRBV19	TRBJ2-7	CASSPRGGTTYEQYF
TRBV4-2	TRBJ2-7	CASSQGTGTSYEQYF
TRBV5-1	TRBJ2-1	CASTRGSGRDEQFF
TRBV19	TRBJ1-4	CASTVGRSTNEKLFF
TRBV24-1	TRBJ2-3	CATQGGDGTDTQYF
TRBV10-1	TRBJ1-5	CASSESGQGNQPQHF
TRBV6-2/TRBV6-3	TRBJ2-2	CASSSQGRANTGELFF
TRBV15	TRBJ1-6	CATTIPNSPLHF
TRBV7-2	TRBJ2-7	CASSLRGQGCEQYF
TRBV4-1	TRBJ1-4	CASSRWQGEKLFF
TRBV5-5	TRBJ1-5	CASSWAGGRGQPQHF
TRBV3-1/TRBV3-2	TRBJ2-5	CATNKGEGYRETQYF
TRBV5-1	TRBJ2-1	CASSLSGSGEQFF
TRBV18	TRBJ1-1	CASSPQNAGGTEAFF
TRBV30	TRBJ1-2	CAWKDGYYGYTF
TRBV19	TRBJ1-1	CASRDRDRLRAFF
TRBV28	TRBJ2-7	CASTKGTSGYEQYF
TRBV6-1	TRBJ1-6	CASSDWAVNSPLHF
TRBV27	TRBJ1-5	CASSFTQGGNQPQHF
TRBV28	TRBJ1-2	CASSFVGGKNGYTF
TRBV6-5	TRBJ2-5	CASRMSATGSETQYF
TRBV28	TRBJ1-5	CASLTGVSNQPQHF
TRBV11-2	TRBJ1-1	CASSWDRVRNTEAFF
TRBV6-4	TRBJ1-5	CASSGQEAYNQPQHF
TRBV4-2	TRBJ2-3	CASSQESTTDTQYF
TRBV12-3/TRBV12-4	TRBJ1-1	CASTDNSNTEAFF
TRBV5-1	TRBJ1-2	CASSPTGGREGYTF
TRBV6-6	TRBJ1-2	CASSYSLRDSNYGYTF
TRBV7-9	TRBJ1-1	CASSSWGALNTEAFF
TRBV5-8	TRBJ1-5	CASSLWDQPQHF
TRBV12-5	TRBJ1-1	CASGGQGGTEAFF
TRBV5-4	TRBJ1-2	CASSLNPGANYGYTF
TRBV30	TRBJ2-2	CAWAQGGTGELFF
TRBV28	TRBJ1-3	CASMVSSASGNTIYF
TRBV19	TRBJ1-5	CATRDIGSNQPQHF
TRBV7-2	TRBJ1-2	CASSLEGSIHGYTF
TRBV4-2	TRBJ1-1	CASSQEGRSTEAFF
TRBV6-5	TRBJ1-1	CASRTTGGTAEAFF
TRBV4-1	TRBJ2-7	CASSPVGGSGGPSYEQYF
TRBV19	TRBJ2-5	CASSIGGTGGWETQYF
TRBV3-1/TRBV3-2	TRBJ1-1	CASKDWGGSTEAFF
TRBV5-1	TRBJ2-3	CASSLRQGGADTQYF
TRBV11-2	TRBJ1-2	CASSLARQGPNYGYTF
TRBV4-2	TRBJ1-6	CASSQANRGKYNSPLHF
TRBV7-2	TRBJ2-1	CASSLESGVRLGNEQFF
TRBV7-2	TRBJ1-1	CASNLAPNTEAFF
TRBV6-6	TRBJ2-7	CASRGGQGSYYEQYF
TRBV29-1	TRBJ1-4	CSVEGEKLFF
TRBV5-1	TRBJ1-2	CASSPDRASLGGYTF
TRBV28	TRBJ2-3	CASSFTANTDTQYF
TRBV11-3	TRBJ2-1	CASSLEGSYNEQFF
TRBV5-4	TRBJ2-5	CASSSAGTGETQYF
TRBV4-2	TRBJ1-4	CASSLFGDRGQKLFF
TRBV10-2	TRBJ2-1	CASISGDRNEQFF
TRBV5-4	TRBJ1-1	CASRPASNTEAFF
TRBV28	TRBJ2-7	CASSLYPSGPLNEQYF
TRBV6-6	TRBJ2-7	CASTAYLFYEQYF
TRBV10-1	TRBJ1-4	CASSESSATNEKLFF